A selection of T cell receptor beta chains follows, all from one sample in a study of shared clonotypes between healthy human individuals. Generated by immunoSEQ multiplex PCR, the TCRdb table keeps only in-frame clones and is missing some. The sample contains about 2,100,000 clones, under 95% of which appear only once. The sample was naive CD8+ T cells from PBMCs. Receptor source: a man aged 18 to 29 in good health. Some clones in this sample may be carry-over from other donors' samples. CDR3s include the opening cysteine and the closing phenylalanine or tryptophan. The order of the fields is V gene, D gene, clone size, J gene, CDR3 protein, CDR3 DNA. A D gene is named only where the DNA matches it firmly. The size entry is marked missing in some rows and otherwise reads once, few, many or a size class.

TRBV11-2,-,-,TRBJ2-1,CASNTPGISSYNEQFF,TGTGCCAGCAACACGCCGGGAATTAGCTCCTACAATGAGCAGTTCTTC
TRBV18,TRBD1,-,TRBJ2-3,CASSPGTGALTDTQYF,TGTGCCAGCTCACCAGGGACAGGGGCCCTCACAGATACGCAGTATTTT
TRBV7-3,-,-,TRBJ2-5,CASSLTGGQETQYF,TGTGCCAGCAGCTTAACGGGCGGACAAGAGACCCAGTACTTC
TRBV4-3,TRBD2,-,TRBJ2-7,CASSQGLAGGMGSYEQYF,TGCGCCAGCAGCCAGGGACTAGCGGGAGGAATGGGATCCTACGAGCAGTACTTC
TRBV9,TRBD1,-,TRBJ1-1,CASSVSGGRTEAFF,TGTGCCAGCAGCGTATCAGGGGGGCGAACTGAAGCTTTCTTT
TRBV5-5,-,-,TRBJ2-1,CASSSVLGVYNEQFF,TGTGCCAGCAGCTCGGTCCTGGGCGTCTACAATGAGCAGTTCTTC
TRBV7-9,-,-,TRBJ2-7,CASSPQGAYEQYF,TGTGCCAGCAGCCCACAGGGTGCCTACGAGCAGTACTTC
TRBV4-1,-,-,TRBJ2-1,CASSPLRDGTYNEQFF,TGCGCCAGCAGCCCCTTGAGAGACGGCACCTACAATGAGCAGTTCTTC
TRBV28,-,few,TRBJ1-5,CATGTTAYQHF,TGTGCCACGGGAACCACAGCTTACCAGCATTTT
TRBV9,-,-,TRBJ2-1,CASSADSGSYNEQFF,TGTGCCAGCAGCGCAGACTCGGGCTCCTACAATGAGCAGTTCTTC
TRBV6-1,TRBD2,-,TRBJ2-2,CASSDASGRAYTGELFF,TGTGCCAGCAGTGATGCTAGCGGGAGGGCGTATACCGGGGAGCTGTTTTTT
TRBV19,-,-,TRBJ2-7,CASSTTGPPKFYEQYF,TGTGCCAGCTCTACTACAGGGCCTCCTAAATTCTACGAGCAGTACTTC
TRBV10-1,-,-,TRBJ2-3,CASSEGQTDTQYF,TGCGCCAGCAGTGAGGGGCAGACAGATACGCAGTATTTT
TRBV9,-,-,TRBJ2-1,CASSVGSYNEQFF,TGTGCCAGCAGCGTAGGCTCCTACAATGAGCAGTTCTTC
TRBV12-5,-,-,TRBJ2-1,CASASLGGLGTEQFF,TGTGCTAGTGCCTCCCTCGGGGGCCTCGGGACTGAGCAGTTCTTC
TRBV7-9,-,-,TRBJ2-5,CASSWGDQTQETQYF,TGTGCCAGCAGCTGGGGGGACCAAACCCAAGAGACCCAGTACTTC
TRBV9,TRBD2,-,TRBJ2-3,CASGAWGGGTDTQYF,TGTGCCAGCGGAGCGTGGGGGGGAGGCACAGATACGCAGTATTTT
TRBV18,-,-,TRBJ1-1,CASSQLRTENTEAFF,TGTGCCAGCTCACAATTAAGGACGGAGAACACTGAAGCTTTCTTT
TRBV25-1,-,-,TRBJ1-1,CASSDGSVLNTEAFF,TGTGCCAGCAGTGATGGTTCAGTTTTGAACACTGAAGCTTTCTTT
TRBV6-1,-,once,TRBJ1-5,CASSEYVIRGGNQPQHF,TGTGCCAGCAGTGAATATGTCATTCGGGGGGGCAATCAGCCCCAGCATTTT
TRBV29-1,-,-,TRBJ1-1,CSEVQIGTEAFF,TGCAGCGAGGTACAGATCGGCACTGAAGCTTTCTTT
TRBV5-1,-,-,TRBJ2-7,CASSSAGTAYEQYF,TGCGCCAGCAGCTCGGCGGGGACAGCCTACGAGCAGTACTTC
TRBV30,-,-,TRBJ2-1,CAWNRNQEQFF,TGTGCCTGGAATAGAAACCAGGAGCAGTTCTTC